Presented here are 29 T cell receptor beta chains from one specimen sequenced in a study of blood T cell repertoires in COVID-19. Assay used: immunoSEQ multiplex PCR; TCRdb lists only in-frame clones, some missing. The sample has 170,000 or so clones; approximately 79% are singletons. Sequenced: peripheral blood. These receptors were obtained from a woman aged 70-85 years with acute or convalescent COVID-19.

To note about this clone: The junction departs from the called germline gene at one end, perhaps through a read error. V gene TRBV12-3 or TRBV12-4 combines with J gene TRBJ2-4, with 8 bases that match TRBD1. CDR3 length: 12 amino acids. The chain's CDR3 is CASSFTTGGGSF. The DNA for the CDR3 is TGTGCCAGCAGTTTTACTACAGGGGGAGGTTCCTTC.

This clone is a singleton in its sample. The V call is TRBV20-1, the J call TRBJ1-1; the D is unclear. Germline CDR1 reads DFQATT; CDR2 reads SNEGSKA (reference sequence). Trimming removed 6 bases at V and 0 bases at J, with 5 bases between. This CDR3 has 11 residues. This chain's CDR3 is CSAKLNTEAFF. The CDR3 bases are TGCAGTGCCAAATTGAACACTGAAGCTTTCTTT.

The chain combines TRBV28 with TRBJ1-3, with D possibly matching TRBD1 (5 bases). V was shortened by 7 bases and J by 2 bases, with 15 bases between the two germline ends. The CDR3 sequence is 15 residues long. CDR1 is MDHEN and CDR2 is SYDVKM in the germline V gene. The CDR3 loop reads CASNTKSGAGNTIYF. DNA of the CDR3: TGTGCCAGCAATACCAAGTCGGGGGCTGGAAACACCATATATTTT.

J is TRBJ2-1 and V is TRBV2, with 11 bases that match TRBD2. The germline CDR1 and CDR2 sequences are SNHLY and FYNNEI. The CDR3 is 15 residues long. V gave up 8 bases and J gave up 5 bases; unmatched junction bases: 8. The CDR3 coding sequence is TGTGCCAGCTCCAAGCTAGCGGGGGGCAACAATGAGCAGTTCTTC. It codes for CASSKLAGGNNEQFF.

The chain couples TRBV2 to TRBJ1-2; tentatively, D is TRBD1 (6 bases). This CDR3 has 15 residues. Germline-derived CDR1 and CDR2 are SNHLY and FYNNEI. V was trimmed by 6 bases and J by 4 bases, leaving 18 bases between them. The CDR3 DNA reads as TGTGCCAGCAGGAAAGAACAGGGATTGGGCTATGGCTACACCTTC. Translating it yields CASRKEQGLGYGYTF.

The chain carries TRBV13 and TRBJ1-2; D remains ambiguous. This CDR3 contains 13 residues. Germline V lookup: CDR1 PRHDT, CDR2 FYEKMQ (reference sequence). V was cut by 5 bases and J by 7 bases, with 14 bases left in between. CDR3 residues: CASSPGWSGGYTF. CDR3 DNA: TGTGCCAGCAGCCCAGGTTGGTCTGGTGGCTACACCTTC.

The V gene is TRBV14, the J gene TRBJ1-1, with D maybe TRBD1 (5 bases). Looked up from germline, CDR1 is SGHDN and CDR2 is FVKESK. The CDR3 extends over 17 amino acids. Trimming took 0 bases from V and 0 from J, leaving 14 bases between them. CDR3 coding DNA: TGTGCCAGCAGCCAAGACAGGGTCCCCCTCATGAACACTGAAGCTTTCTTT. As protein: CASSQDRVPLMNTEAFF.

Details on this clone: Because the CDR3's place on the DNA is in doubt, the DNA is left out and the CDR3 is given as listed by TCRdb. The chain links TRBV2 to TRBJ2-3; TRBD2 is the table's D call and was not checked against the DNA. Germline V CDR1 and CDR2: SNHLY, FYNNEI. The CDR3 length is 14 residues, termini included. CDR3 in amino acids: CASILEGRTDTQYF.

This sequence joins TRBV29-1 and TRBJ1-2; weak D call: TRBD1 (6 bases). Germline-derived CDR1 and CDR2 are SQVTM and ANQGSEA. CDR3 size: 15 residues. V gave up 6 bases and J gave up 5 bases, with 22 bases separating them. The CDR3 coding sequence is TGCAGCGTCGGACCTACAGGGAGGGAGGTTTATGGCTACACCTTC. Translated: CSVGPTGREVYGYTF.

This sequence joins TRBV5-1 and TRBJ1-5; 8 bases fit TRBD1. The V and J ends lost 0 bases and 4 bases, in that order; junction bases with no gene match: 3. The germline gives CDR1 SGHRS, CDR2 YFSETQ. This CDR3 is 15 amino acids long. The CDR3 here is CASSLGQGLNQPQHF. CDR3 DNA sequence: TGCGCCAGCAGCTTGGGACAGGGGCTGAATCAGCCCCAGCATTTT.

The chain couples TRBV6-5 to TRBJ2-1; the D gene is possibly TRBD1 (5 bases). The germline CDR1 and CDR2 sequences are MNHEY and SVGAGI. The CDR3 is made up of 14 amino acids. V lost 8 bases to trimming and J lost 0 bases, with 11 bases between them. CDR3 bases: TGTGCCAGCGTCAGGGCGAGCTCCTACAATGAGCAGTTCTTC. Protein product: CASVRASSYNEQFF.

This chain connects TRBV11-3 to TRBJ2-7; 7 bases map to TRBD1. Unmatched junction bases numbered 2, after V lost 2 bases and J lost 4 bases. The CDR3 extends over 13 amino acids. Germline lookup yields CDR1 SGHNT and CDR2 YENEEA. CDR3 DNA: TGTGCCAGCAGCTTAAACAGGGGATACGAGCAGTACTTC. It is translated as CASSLNRGYEQYF. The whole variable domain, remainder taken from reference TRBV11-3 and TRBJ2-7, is EAGVVQSPRYKIIEKKQPVAFWCNPISGHNTLYWYLQNLGQGPELLIRYENEEAVDDSQLPKDRFSAERLKGVDSTLKIQPAELGDSAVYLCASSLNRGYEQYFGPGTRLTVT.

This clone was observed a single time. CDR3 coding DNA: TGTGCCTTACACAGGGGGCCCTACGAGCAGTACTTC. It specifies CALHRGPYEQYF. The V call is TRBV12-3 or TRBV12-4, the J call TRBJ2-7, with 9 bases that match TRBD1. Losses at the gene ends were 11 bases for V and 2 bases for J; bases not matched to a gene: 4. The CDR3 totals 12 residues.

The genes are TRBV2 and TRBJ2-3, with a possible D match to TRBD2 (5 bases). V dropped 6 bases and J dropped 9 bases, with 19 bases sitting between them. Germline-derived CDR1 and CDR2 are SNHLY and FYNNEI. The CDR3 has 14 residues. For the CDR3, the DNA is TGTGCCAGCAGGGCTCGGGGTGAGGCCTCGACGCAGTATTTT. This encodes CASRARGEASTQYF.

The CDR3 DNA is TGTGCCAGCAGAGGAGGACTCCCAGAGGAGACCCAGTACTTC. Protein: CASRGGLPEETQYF. The chain recombines TRBV27 with TRBJ2-5; tentatively, D is TRBD2 (5 bases). CDR3 length: 14 residues. Per germline, CDR1 MNHEY and CDR2 SMNVEV (reference sequence). The ends were cut back, 6 bases at V and 5 bases at J, with 16 bases in the middle.

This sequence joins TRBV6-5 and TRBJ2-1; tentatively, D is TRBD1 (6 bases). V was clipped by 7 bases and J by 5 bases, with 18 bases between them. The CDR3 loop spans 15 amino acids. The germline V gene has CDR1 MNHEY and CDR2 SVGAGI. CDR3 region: CASTTGGTPDNEQFF. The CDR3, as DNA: TGTGCCAGCACTACAGGTGGGACACCTGACAATGAGCAGTTCTTC.

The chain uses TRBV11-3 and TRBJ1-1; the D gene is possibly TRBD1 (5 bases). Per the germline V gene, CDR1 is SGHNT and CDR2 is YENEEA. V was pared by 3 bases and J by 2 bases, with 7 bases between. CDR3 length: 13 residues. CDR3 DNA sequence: TGTGCCAGCAGCTTCGGACATAACACTGAAGCTTTCTTT. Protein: CASSFGHNTEAFF.

Here the CDR3 DNA reads TGTGCCAGCAGCGATACTAGGACAGGGGCCTACGAGCAGTACTTC. It is translated as CASSDTRTGAYEQYF. The chain has TRBV11-2 and TRBJ2-7; TRBD1 aligns across 9 bases. V shed 5 bases and J 2 bases; nucleotides not matched to a gene: 7. CDR3 length: 15 residues. The germline gives CDR1 SGHAT, CDR2 FQNNGV.

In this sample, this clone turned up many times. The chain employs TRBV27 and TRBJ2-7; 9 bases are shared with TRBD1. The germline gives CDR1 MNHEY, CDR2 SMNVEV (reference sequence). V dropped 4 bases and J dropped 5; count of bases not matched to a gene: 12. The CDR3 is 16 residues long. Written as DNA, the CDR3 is TGTGCCAGCAGTTCACAAACCGGGACAGGGTATAACGAGCAGTACTTC. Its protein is CASSSQTGTGYNEQYF.

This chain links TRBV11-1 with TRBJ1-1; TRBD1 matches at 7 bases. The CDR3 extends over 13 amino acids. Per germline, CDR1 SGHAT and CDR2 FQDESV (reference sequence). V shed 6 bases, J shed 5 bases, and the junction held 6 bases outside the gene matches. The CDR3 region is CASRSRGETEAFF. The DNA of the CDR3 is TGTGCCAGCAGGTCCAGGGGGGAGACTGAAGCTTTCTTT.

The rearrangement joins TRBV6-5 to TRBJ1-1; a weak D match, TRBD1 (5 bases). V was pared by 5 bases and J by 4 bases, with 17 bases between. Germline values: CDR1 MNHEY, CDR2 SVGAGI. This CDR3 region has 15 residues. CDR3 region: CASSRDFLRGTEAFF. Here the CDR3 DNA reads TGTGCCAGCAGTAGGGACTTTCTTAGGGGCACTGAAGCTTTCTTT.

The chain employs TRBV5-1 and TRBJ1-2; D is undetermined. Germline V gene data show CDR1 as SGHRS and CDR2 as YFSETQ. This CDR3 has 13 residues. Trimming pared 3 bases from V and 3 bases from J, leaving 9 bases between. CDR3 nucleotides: TGCGCCAGCAGCTCGTCCGGGGACTATGGCTACACCTTC. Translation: CASSSSGDYGYTF.

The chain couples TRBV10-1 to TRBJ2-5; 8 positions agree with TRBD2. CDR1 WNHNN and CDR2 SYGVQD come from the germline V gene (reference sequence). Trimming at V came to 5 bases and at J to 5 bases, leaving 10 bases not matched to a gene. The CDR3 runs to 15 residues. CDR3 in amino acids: CASSPRGEGAETQYF. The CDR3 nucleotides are TGCGCCAGCAGTCCGCGGGGGGAAGGAGCCGAGACCCAGTACTTC.

The CDR3 sequence: CASSFPGQGETQYF. The CDR3 DNA reads as TGTGCCAGCAGCTTCCCAGGGCAGGGGGAGACCCAGTACTTC. This rearrangement joins TRBV5-4 to TRBJ2-5; TRBD1 is a possible D gene (6 bases). This CDR3 region has 14 residues. Trimming took 2 bases from V and 5 from J, leaving 13 bases between them. The V gene's germline CDR1 is SGHNT and CDR2 YYREEE (reference sequence).

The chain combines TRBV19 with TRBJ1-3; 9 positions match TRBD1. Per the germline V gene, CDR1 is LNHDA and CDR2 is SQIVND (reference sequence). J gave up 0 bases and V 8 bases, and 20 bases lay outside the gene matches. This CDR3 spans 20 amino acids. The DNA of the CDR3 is TGTGCCAGTTTATCCGGGACAGGGTTGCGCCAAGCAAGCTCTGGAAACACCATATATTTT. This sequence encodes CASLSGTGLRQASSGNTIYF.

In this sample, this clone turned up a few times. The CDR3 sequence is CATSEGSRLYGYTF. CDR3 bases: TGTGCCACCAGTGAAGGATCCAGGCTCTATGGCTACACCTTC. The genes are TRBV24-1 and TRBJ1-2, with D unresolved. There are 14 residues in the CDR3. Trimming stripped 4 bases from V and 4 bases from J, with 12 bases between. From germline, CDR1 is KGHDR and CDR2 SFDVKD.

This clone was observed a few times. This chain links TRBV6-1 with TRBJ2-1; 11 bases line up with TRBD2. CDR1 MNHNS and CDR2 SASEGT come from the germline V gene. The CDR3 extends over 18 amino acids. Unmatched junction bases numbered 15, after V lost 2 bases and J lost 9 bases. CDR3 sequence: CASSERGTSGRRALEQFF. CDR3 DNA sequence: TGTGCCAGCAGTGAACGAGGGACTAGCGGCAGGAGGGCCCTTGAGCAGTTCTTC.

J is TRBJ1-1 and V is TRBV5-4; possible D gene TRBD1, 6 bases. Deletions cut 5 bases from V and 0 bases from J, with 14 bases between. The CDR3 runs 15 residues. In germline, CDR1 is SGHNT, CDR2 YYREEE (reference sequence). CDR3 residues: CASSPARGLNTEAFF. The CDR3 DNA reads TGTGCCAGCAGTCCGGCGCGGGGGCTGAACACTGAAGCTTTCTTT.

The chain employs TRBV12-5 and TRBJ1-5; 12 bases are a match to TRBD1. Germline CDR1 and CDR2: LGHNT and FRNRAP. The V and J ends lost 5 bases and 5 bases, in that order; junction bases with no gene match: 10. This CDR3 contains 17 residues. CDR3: CASGMGQGAFTDQPQHF. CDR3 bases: TGTGCTAGTGGTATGGGACAGGGGGCATTTACGGATCAGCCCCAGCATTTT.